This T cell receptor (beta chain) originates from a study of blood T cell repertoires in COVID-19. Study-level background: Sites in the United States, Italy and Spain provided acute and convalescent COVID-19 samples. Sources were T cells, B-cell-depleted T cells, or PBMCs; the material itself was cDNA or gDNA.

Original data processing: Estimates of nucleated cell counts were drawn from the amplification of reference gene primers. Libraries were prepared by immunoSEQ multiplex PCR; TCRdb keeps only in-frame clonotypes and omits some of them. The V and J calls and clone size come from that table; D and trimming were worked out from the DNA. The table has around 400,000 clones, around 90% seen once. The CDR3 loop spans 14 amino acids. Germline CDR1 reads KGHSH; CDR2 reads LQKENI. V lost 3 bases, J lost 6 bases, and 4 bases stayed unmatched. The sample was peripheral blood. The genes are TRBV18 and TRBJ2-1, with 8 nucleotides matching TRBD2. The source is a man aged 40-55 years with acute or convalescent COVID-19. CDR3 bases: TGTGCCAGCTCACCTCGGGAGGGGTCCAATGAGCAGTTCTTC. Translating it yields CASSPREGSNEQFF.